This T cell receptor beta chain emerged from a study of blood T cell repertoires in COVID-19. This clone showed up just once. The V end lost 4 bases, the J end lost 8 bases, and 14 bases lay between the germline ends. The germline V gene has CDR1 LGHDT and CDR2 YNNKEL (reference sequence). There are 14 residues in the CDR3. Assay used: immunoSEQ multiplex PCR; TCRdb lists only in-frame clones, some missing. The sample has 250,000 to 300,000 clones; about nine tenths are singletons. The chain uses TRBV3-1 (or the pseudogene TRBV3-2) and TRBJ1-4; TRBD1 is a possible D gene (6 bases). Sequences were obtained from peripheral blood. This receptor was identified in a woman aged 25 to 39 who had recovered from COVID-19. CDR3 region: CASSPRGGTEKLFF. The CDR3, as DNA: TGTGCCAGCAGCCCCCGAGGGGGTACGGAAAAACTGTTTTTT.